The clone carrying this T cell receptor beta chain was observed a handful of times. The data were taken from a study of blood T cells in healthy people across ages. V was trimmed by 5 bases and J by 8 bases, leaving 18 bases between them. Germline V gene sequence: CDR1 LGHDT, CDR2 YNNKEL (reference sequence). The CDR3 extends over 14 amino acids. Using a J-beta primer mix together with a sample-barcoded 5' primer, a second PCR was run for about 6 to 12 cycles. Every cDNA molecule bore a tag from a template-switch adaptor containing 12 random nucleotides. TCRdb used MiXCR to reprocess the 5' RACE reads, holding one entry per CDR3 protein. Among 1.5 million to 2 million distinct CDR3 sequences listed, roughly 28% were seen once.

Sequenced sample: blood. The source is a woman between 25 and 40 years old in good health. The chain carries TRBV3-1 and TRBJ1-2; D not certain. In DNA, the CDR3 is TGTGCCAGCAGCTTTTTAGGTGTGAATAGGGGCTACACCTTC. This sequence encodes CASSFLGVNRGYTF.